This T cell receptor beta chain was retrieved from a study of PD-1 blockade in classical Hodgkin lymphoma. Points on this clone: Its antigen is not known.

Each and every patient relapsed after autologous stem cell transplantation, and patients got differing brentuximab vedotin exposure. Produced via immunoSEQ multiplex PCR; TCRdb's table is partial and in-frame only. Of under 80,000 clones in the sample, 71% were seen once. V lost 4 bases and J lost 6, with 13 bases in between. Per germline, CDR1 SGHRS and CDR2 YFSETQ. The CDR3 is 13 residues long. Broader study findings: In CD4+ cells, TCR diversity went up significantly by C4D1, but in CD8+ cells it did not.

The receptor was isolated from a human donor with classical Hodgkin lymphoma. The specimen comprised peripheral blood mononuclear cells (PBMCs), sampled before the second cycle of nivolumab. The V and J genes are TRBV5-1 and TRBJ1-1, with D perhaps matching TRBD1 (5 bases). The DNA for the CDR3 is TGCGCCAGCAGCAGCCAGGAAGGGGCTGAAGCTTTCTTT. This sequence encodes CASSSQEGAEAFF.